The rows below give T cell receptor beta chains drawn from one sample of a study of blood T cell repertoires in COVID-19. TCRdb's copy holds only in-frame clones and misses some; the assay was immunoSEQ multiplex PCR. The sample lists approximately 460,000 clones, about 91% occurring once. The sample comprised peripheral blood. Receptors originate from a man in his late teens or twenties with COVID-19, enrolled during active disease. Both conserved end residues are part of each CDR3.

V gene,J gene,CDR3 protein
TRBV9,TRBJ2-7,CASSPRLAGGQYEQYF
TRBV19,TRBJ1-3,CASKDRRSGNTIYF
TRBV6-2/TRBV6-3,TRBJ2-7,CASSYNIGGGNYEQYF
TRBV28,TRBJ2-7,CAIRSRGGYEQYF
TRBV6-4,TRBJ2-1,CASSDRLADEQFF
TRBV13,TRBJ2-1,CASSGGYSGSNYNEQFF
TRBV11-2,TRBJ2-1,CASSLPRPSGYRSYNEQFF
TRBV19,TRBJ2-3,CASGTSHLPTDTQYF
TRBV6-5,TRBJ1-4,CASSPNRGTGEKLFF
TRBV2,TRBJ2-1,CASHRGSRGYNEQFF
TRBV13,TRBJ1-1,CASSALTGLRGLAFF
TRBV19,TRBJ2-1,CASSKWPAVDEQFF
TRBV7-8,TRBJ2-3,CASSLVGGATDTQYF
TRBV11-2,TRBJ1-1,CASSLDYGGYASRTEAFF
TRBV6-5,TRBJ2-2,CASRQRAWELFF
TRBV12-3/TRBV12-4,TRBJ1-5,CASSLAENQPQHF
TRBV5-6,TRBJ2-2,CASSWSPGVSGELFF
TRBV11-2,TRBJ2-1,CASSLDWTGGYNEQFF
TRBV4-1,TRBJ2-6,CASSHSGDRHSGANVLTF
TRBV29-1,TRBJ2-5,CSTMRGGEETQYF
TRBV7-9,TRBJ2-5,CASSSTSGGVIQETQYF
TRBV18,TRBJ1-1,CASSPAGNTEAFF
TRBV6-5,TRBJ1-4,CASSGELNEKLFF
TRBV6-5,TRBJ2-7,CASSRTGYEQYF
TRBV7-2,TRBJ2-1,CASSLEAGVGEQFF
TRBV5-4,TRBJ1-1,CASSLSSMNTEAFF
TRBV7-8,TRBJ2-7,CASSPREEGLQYF
TRBV5-1,TRBJ2-3,CASSLGTSRGTDTQYF
TRBV27,TRBJ2-5,CASSFSGTGTRLTQYF
TRBV9,TRBJ2-7,CASSPLAGVNEQYF
TRBV10-3,TRBJ1-1,CAISESKKGTGLSAFF
TRBV19,TRBJ2-1,CASSIGDSGTLQFF
TRBV3-1/TRBV3-2,TRBJ1-2,CASSQRDLTGTSF
TRBV6-2/TRBV6-3,TRBJ2-2,CASGPLGGVSTGELFF
TRBV6-2/TRBV6-3,TRBJ1-6,CASSSTLANSPLHF
TRBV7-9,TRBJ2-7,CASSSSGTFSYEQYF
TRBV7-2,TRBJ1-2,CASSLGGRAARYTF
TRBV19,TRBJ2-1,CASSPRRGTSYNEQFF
TRBV14,TRBJ1-5,CASQGQGYSNQPQHF
TRBV7-9,TRBJ1-4,CASSLTGTGSEKLFF
TRBV29-1,TRBJ2-7,CSVGLAYEQYF
TRBV7-8,TRBJ2-5,CASSKTGTGGGLQETQYF
TRBV7-9,TRBJ2-7,CASSLRGFEQYF
TRBV10-2,TRBJ1-2,CASSPRVGFYGYTF
TRBV27,TRBJ2-2,CASSLGTSTGELFF
TRBV9,TRBJ2-1,CASSSSRREVFF
TRBV2,TRBJ1-2,CASSPAGRQGARGYTF
TRBV5-1,TRBJ2-5,CASSLPRGAGGETQYF